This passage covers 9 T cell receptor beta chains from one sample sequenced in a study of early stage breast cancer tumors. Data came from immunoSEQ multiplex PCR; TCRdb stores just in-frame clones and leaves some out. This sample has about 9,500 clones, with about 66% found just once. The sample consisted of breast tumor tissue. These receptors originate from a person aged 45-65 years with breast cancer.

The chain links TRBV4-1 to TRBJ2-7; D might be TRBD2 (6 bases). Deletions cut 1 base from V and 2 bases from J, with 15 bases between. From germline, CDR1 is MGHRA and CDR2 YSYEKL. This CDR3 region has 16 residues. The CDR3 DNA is TGCGCCAGCAGCCAAGTAAGGGGCGGGAACGCCTACGAGCAGTACTTC. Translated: CASSQVRGGNAYEQYF.

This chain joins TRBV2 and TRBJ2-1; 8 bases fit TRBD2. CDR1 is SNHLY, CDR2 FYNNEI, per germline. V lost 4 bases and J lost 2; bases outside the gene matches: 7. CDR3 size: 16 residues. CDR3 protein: CASSGPGGGPYNEQFF. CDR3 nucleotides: TGTGCCAGCAGTGGCCCCGGGGGGGGGCCCTACAATGAGCAGTTCTTC.

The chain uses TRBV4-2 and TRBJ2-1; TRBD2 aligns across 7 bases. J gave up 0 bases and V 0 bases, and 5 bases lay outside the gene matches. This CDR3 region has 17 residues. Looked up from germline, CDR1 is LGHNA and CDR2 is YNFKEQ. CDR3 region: CASSQDITSVSYNEQFF. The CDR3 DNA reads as TGTGCCAGCAGCCAAGACATCACTAGCGTCTCCTACAATGAGCAGTTCTTC.

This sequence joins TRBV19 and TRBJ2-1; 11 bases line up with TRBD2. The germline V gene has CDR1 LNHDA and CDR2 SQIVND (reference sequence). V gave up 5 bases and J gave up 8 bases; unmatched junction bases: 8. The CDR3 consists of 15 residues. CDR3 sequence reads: CASSPSGLAGYEQFF. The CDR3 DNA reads TGTGCCAGTAGTCCGTCCGGACTAGCGGGTTATGAGCAGTTCTTC.

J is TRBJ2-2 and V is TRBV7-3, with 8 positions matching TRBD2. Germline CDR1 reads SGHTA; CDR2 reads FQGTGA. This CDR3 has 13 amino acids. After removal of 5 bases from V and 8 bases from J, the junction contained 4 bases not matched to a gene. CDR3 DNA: TGTGCCAGCAGCCCGTTAGCGGGAGGGGAGCTGTTTTTT. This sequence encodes CASSPLAGGELFF.

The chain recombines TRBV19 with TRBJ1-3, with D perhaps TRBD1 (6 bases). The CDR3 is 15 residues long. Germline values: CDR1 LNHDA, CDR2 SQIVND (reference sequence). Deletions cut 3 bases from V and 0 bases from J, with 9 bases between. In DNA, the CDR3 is TGTGCCAGTAGTATCAAGGACAGCTCTGGAAACACCATATATTTT. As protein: CASSIKDSSGNTIYF. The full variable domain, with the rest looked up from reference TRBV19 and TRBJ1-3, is DGGITQSPKYLFRKEGQNVTLSCEQNLNHDAMYWYRQDPGQGLRLIYYSQIVNDFQKGDIAEGYSVSREKKESFPLTVTSAQKNPTAFYLCASSIKDSSGNTIYFGEGSWLTVV.

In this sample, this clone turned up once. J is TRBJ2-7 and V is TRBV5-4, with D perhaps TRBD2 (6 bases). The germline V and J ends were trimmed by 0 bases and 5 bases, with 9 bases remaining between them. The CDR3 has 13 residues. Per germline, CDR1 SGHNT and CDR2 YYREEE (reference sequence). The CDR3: CASSLGEADEQYF. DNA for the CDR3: TGTGCCAGCAGCTTGGGGGAGGCGGACGAGCAGTACTTC.

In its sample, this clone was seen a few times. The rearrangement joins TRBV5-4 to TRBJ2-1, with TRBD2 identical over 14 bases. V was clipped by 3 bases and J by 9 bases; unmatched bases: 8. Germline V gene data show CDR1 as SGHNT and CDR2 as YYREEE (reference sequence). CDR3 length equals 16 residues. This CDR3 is CASSSMTSGRGGEQFF. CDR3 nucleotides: TGTGCCAGCAGCTCCATGACTAGCGGGAGGGGGGGTGAGCAGTTCTTC.

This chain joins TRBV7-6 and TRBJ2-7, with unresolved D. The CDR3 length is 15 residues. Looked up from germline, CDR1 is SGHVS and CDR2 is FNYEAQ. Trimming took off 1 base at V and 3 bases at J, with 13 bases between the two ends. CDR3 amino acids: CASSLEGITNYEQYF. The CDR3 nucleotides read TGTGCCAGCAGCTTAGAGGGTATTACGAACTACGAGCAGTACTTC.